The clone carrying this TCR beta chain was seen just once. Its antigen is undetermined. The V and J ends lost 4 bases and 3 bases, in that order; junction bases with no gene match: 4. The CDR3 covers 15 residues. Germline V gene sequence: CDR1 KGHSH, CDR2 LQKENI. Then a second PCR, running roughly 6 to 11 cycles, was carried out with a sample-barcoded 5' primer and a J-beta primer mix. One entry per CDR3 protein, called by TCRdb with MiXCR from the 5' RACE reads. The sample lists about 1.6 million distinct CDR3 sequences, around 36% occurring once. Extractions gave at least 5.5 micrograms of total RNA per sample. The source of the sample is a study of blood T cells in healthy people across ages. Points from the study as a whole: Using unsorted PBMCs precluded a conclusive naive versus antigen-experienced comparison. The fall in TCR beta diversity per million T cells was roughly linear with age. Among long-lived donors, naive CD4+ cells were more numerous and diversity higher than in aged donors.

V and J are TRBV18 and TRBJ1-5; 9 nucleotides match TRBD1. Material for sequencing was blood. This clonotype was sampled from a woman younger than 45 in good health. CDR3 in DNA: TGTGCCAGCTCACGCGGACAGGGGCCCAATCAGCCCCAGCATTTT. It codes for CASSRGQGPNQPQHF.